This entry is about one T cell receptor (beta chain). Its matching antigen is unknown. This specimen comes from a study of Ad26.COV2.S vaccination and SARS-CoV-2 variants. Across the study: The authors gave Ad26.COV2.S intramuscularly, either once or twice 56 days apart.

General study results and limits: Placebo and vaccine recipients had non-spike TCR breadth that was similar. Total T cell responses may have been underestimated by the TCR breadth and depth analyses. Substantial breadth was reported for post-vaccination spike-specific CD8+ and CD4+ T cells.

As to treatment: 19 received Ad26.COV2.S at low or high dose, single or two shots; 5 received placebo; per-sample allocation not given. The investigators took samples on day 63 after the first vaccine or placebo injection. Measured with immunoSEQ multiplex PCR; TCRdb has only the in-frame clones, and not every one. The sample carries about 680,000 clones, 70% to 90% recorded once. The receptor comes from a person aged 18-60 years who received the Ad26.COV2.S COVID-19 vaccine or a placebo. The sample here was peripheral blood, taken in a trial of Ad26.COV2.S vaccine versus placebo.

The CDR3 DNA sequence: TGTGCCAGCAGCAAGACAGGGGACACCGGGGAGCTGTTTTTT. It translates to CASSKTGDTGELFF. The rearrangement joins TRBV7-9 to TRBJ2-2, with 8 bases matching TRBD1. Germline V gene lookup returns CDR1 SEHNR and CDR2 FQNEAQ (reference sequence). Trimming removed 5 bases from V and 3 bases from J; junction bases left unmatched: 2. This CDR3 contains 14 residues.